This TCR beta chain emerged from a study of T cell responses to AZD1222 COVID-19 vaccine. A remark on this clone: Its antigen is still unknown.

This CDR3 contains 12 residues. The germline V and J ends were trimmed by 4 bases and 6 bases, with 9 bases remaining between them. Germline CDR1 ENHRY, CDR2 SYGVKD. The study, taken as a whole, reports: Just a handful of AZD1222 recipients tested seropositive at baseline.

Assay: immunoSEQ multiplex PCR; the TCRdb copy retains only in-frame clones and omits some. The table includes 85,000 to 100,000 clones, 80% to 90% detected once. This clonotype was sampled from an adult in good health. The chain links TRBV10-3 to TRBJ1-2, with D hard to call. The sequenced sample was peripheral blood, obtained on day 0 of AZD1222 vaccination. This CDR3 reads CAISADLNGYTF. CDR3 coding DNA: TGTGCCATCAGTGCAGATCTTAATGGCTACACCTTC.